This entry lists 5 T cell receptor beta chains sequenced from one sample in a study of regulatory T cells in long-lasting Graves disease. The time point denotes: newly diagnosed GD, antithyroid drugs for less than 3 months. PBMC RNA served as the TCR library source. TCR beta libraries were built with iRepertoire HTBI primers and Arm-PCR of CDR3 regions. MiXCR was run by TCRdb on the multiplex PCR reads, yielding one entry per CDR3 protein. This sample has almost 450,000 distinct CDR3 sequences, with about 17% found just once. These data also formed part of another study, on T cells in Graves' hyperthyroidism and ophthalmopathy.

Sequencing used peripheral blood mononuclear cells (PBMCs), obtained at new diagnosis, from a patient treated with antithyroid drugs. These receptors all come from a woman aged 25 to 39 with Graves disease.

In this sample, this clonotype turned up a few times. In DNA form, the CDR3 reads TGTGCCAGCAGTATCCGGGTGAAGTCCAAGCAGTTCTTC. Amino acids: CASSIRVKSKQFF. V and J are TRBV6-2 or TRBV6-3 and TRBJ2-1; D is undetermined. V lost 5 bases, J lost 11 bases, and 16 bases lay in between. The CDR3 runs to 13 residues. CDR1 is MNHEY and CDR2 is SVGEGT in the germline V gene.

This clonotype was found many times. The chain employs TRBV27 and TRBJ1-1; D gene ambiguous. Germline V CDR1 and CDR2: MNHEY, SMNVEV (reference sequence). CDR3 length equals 13 residues. V was trimmed by 7 bases and J by 9 bases, leaving 18 bases between them. The CDR3 is CASNPQFSDKAFF. The CDR3 nucleotides are TGTGCCAGCAACCCCCAATTCAGCGATAAAGCTTTCTTT.

This clonotype came up many times. J is TRBJ1-2 and V is TRBV10-3, with 7 positions matching TRBD1. V trimming: 1 base; J trimming: 8 bases; junction bases outside the gene matches: 10. CDR3 size: 15 residues. Germline V gene lookup returns CDR1 ENHRY and CDR2 SYGVKD. CDR3 residues: CAISEFGTALIGYTF. DNA for the CDR3: TGTGCCATCAGTGAGTTCGGGACAGCCCTAATAGGCTACACCTTC.

This clonotype appeared once. One end of the junction fails to match germline, which may point to a read error. V and J are TRBV7-2 and TRBJ2-6; 8 positions match TRBD1. Germline CDR1 is SGHTA and CDR2 is FQGNSA. The CDR3 spans 19 residues. As DNA, the CDR3 is TGTGCCAGCAGCCACAGGGGGGCCAAAGGAGACTCTGGGGCCCACGTCCTGACTTTC. The encoded protein is CASSHRGAKGDSGAHVLTF. Together with reference TRBV7-2 and TRBJ2-6, the CDR3 gives the full variable domain: GAGVSQSPSNKVTEKGKDVELRCDPISGHTALYWYRQSLGQGLEFLIYFQGNSAPDKSGLPSDRFSAERTGGSVSTLTIQRTQQEDSAVYLCASSHRGAKGDSGAHVLTFGAGSRLTVL.

This clonotype was picked up many times. J is TRBJ2-1 and V is TRBV20-1; 8 nucleotides agree with TRBD2. V gave up 4 bases and J gave up 4 bases; unmatched junction bases: 6. Germline lookup yields CDR1 DFQATT and CDR2 SNEGSKA (reference sequence). CDR3 length: 14 residues. The CDR3 coding sequence is TGCAGTGCTATAACTAGCGGACTTTACAATGAGCAGTTCTTC. This encodes CSAITSGLYNEQFF.